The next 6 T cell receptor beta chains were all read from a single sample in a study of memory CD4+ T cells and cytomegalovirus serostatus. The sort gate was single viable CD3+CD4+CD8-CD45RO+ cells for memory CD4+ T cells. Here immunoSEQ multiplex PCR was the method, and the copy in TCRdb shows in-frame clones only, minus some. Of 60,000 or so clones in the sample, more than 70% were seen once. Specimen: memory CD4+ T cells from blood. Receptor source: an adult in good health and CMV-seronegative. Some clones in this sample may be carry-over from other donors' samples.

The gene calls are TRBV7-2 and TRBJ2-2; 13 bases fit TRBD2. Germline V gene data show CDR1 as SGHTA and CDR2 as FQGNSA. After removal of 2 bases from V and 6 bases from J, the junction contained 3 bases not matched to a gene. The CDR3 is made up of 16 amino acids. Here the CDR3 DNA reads TGTGCCAGCAGCTTAAGTGGACTAGCGGGAGCCGGGGAGCTGTTTTTT. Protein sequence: CASSLSGLAGAGELFF.

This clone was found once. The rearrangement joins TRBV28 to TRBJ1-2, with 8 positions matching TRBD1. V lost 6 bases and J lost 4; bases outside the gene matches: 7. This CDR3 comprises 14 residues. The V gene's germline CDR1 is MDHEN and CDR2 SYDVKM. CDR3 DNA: TGTGCCAGCAGGCCCGGACAGGGAGGCTATGGCTACACCTTC. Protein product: CASRPGQGGYGYTF.

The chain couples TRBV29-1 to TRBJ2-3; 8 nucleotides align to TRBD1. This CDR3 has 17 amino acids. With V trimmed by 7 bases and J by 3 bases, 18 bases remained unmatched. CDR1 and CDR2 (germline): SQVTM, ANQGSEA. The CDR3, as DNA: TGCAGCGCCCAGTCGGGACAGGTTCCCTCACGGACAGATACGCAGTATTTT. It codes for CSAQSGQVPSRTDTQYF.

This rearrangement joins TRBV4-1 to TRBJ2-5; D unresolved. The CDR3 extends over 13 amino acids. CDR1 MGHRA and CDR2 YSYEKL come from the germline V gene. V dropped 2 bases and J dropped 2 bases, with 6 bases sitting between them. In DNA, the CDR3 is TGCGCCAGCAGCCAATGGCAGCAAGAGACCCAGTACTTC. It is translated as CASSQWQQETQYF.

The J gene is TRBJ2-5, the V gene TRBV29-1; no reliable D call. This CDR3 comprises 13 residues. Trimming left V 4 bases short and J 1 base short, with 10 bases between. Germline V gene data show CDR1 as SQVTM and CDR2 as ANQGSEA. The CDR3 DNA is TGCAGCGTTGCGGCGCGGATCCAAGAGACCCAGTACTTC. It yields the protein CSVAARIQETQYF.

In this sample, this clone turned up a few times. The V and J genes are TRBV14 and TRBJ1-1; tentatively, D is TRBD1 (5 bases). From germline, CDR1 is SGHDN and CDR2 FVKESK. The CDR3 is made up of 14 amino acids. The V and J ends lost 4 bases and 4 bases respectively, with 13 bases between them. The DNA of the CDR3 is TGTGCCAGCAGCCCATATAGGGGAGGCACTGAAGCTTTCTTT. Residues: CASSPYRGGTEAFF.